The 26 T cell receptor beta chains reported below all come from one sample, sequenced in a study of blood T cell repertoires in COVID-19. The repertoire was sequenced with immunoSEQ multiplex PCR; TCRdb's copy has only in-frame clones and lacks some. This sample has over 200,000 clones, with approximately 90% found just once. Sequencing was done on a sample of PBMCs or T cells enriched from blood (not recorded which). The receptors originated from a man between 18 and 29 years old who had recovered from COVID-19.

This chain's CDR3 is CASSFRGAGTGELFF. The CDR3 DNA is TGCGCCAGCAGCTTTCGGGGGGCCGGGACCGGGGAGCTGTTTTTT. The V gene is TRBV5-1, the J gene TRBJ2-2; possible D gene TRBD2, 7 bases. CDR1 is SGHRS, CDR2 YFSETQ, per germline. The CDR3 runs to 15 residues. The V gene lost 2 bases and the J gene lost 5 bases, with 13 bases spanning the gap.

This clone was counted a single time. V and J are TRBV5-1 and TRBJ1-5, with 8 bases matching TRBD1. CDR1 is SGHRS and CDR2 is YFSETQ in the germline V gene. J gave up 3 bases and V 4 bases, and 9 bases lay outside the gene matches. There are 16 residues in the CDR3. The CDR3 nucleotides are TGCGCCAGCAGCCCCGGGACAGGTGGTTACAATCAGCCCCAGCATTTT. This gives the protein CASSPGTGGYNQPQHF.

This clone was counted at least ten times. The V call is TRBV6-5, the J call TRBJ2-7, with a weak D call TRBD2 (5 bases). The CDR3 spans 15 residues. Trimming pared 5 bases from V and 0 bases from J, leaving 14 bases between. CDR1 MNHEY and CDR2 SVGAGI come from the germline V gene. The CDR3, as DNA: TGTGCCAGCAGTCCCCGGGGTGGGGTCTCCTACGAGCAGTACTTC. This encodes CASSPRGGVSYEQYF.

The CDR3 coding sequence is TGCGCCAGCAGTGAGCCCGATAAGCGTACCGGGGAGCTGTTTTTT. Its translation is CASSEPDKRTGELFF. The rearrangement uses TRBV10-2 and TRBJ2-2, with unresolved D. Deletions cut 2 bases from V and 5 bases from J, with 12 bases between. CDR1 is WSHSY, CDR2 SAAADI, per germline. The CDR3 contains 15 residues.

The chain combines TRBV7-9 with TRBJ1-2; D is uncertain. Germline values: CDR1 SEHNR, CDR2 FQNEAQ (reference sequence). Between the trimmed V and J ends, which lost 5 bases and 3 bases, there was a span of 10 bases. The CDR3 has 13 residues. CDR3 region: CASSLAEDYGYTF. CDR3 nucleotide sequence: TGTGCCAGCAGCCTGGCAGAGGACTATGGCTACACCTTC.

J is TRBJ1-2 and V is TRBV3-1 (or the pseudogene TRBV3-2); TRBD1 matches 10 bases. V dropped 0 bases and J dropped 4; count of bases not matched to a gene: 8. This CDR3 has 17 amino acids. Germline V gene lookup returns CDR1 LGHDT and CDR2 YNNKEL (reference sequence). The CDR3 reads CASSQDLVGQGVYGYTF. The CDR3 region has the DNA TGTGCCAGCAGCCAAGATCTTGTAGGACAGGGGGTCTATGGCTACACCTTC.

The rearrangement uses TRBV27 and TRBJ2-3; 8 bases match TRBD2. V gave up 8 bases and J gave up 2 bases; unmatched junction bases: 9. CDR3 size: 15 residues. Germline V gene lookup returns CDR1 MNHEY and CDR2 SMNVEV (reference sequence). CDR3 nucleotide sequence: TGTGCCAGCGTCGAAAACGGGGGGGCCACAGATACGCAGTATTTT. The encoded protein is CASVENGGATDTQYF.

The chain uses TRBV19 and TRBJ1-1; maybe TRBD1 (6 bases). This CDR3 contains 14 residues. V lost 6 bases, J lost 5 bases, and 16 bases lay in between. The germline V gene encodes CDR1 LNHDA and CDR2 SQIVND (reference sequence). The CDR3 spells CASSQQGMRTEAFF. The CDR3 DNA follows: TGTGCCAGTAGCCAACAGGGAATGAGAACTGAAGCTTTCTTT. Full variable domain (remainder filled in from reference TRBV19 and TRBJ1-1): DGGITQSPKYLFRKEGQNVTLSCEQNLNHDAMYWYRQDPGQGLRLIYYSQIVNDFQKGDIAEGYSVSREKKESFPLTVTSAQKNPTAFYLCASSQQGMRTEAFFGQGTRLTVV.

CDR3 sequence: CASSISGVYNSPLHF. The CDR3 DNA reads TGTGCCAGTAGTATCTCGGGTGTCTATAATTCACCCCTCCACTTT. V and J are TRBV19 and TRBJ1-6, with D unresolved. CDR3 length: 15 residues. Germline CDR1 is LNHDA and CDR2 is SQIVND (reference sequence). Trimming took off 3 bases at V and 3 bases at J, with 9 bases between the two ends. The full variable domain, in which reference TRBV19 and TRBJ1-6 provide the parts outside the CDR3, is DGGITQSPKYLFRKEGQNVTLSCEQNLNHDAMYWYRQDPGQGLRLIYYSQIVNDFQKGDIAEGYSVSREKKESFPLTVTSAQKNPTAFYLCASSISGVYNSPLHFGNGTRLTVT.

The chain recombines TRBV11-2 with TRBJ2-5; D is possibly TRBD2 (6 bases). The CDR3 covers 14 residues. Germline values: CDR1 SGHAT, CDR2 FQNNGV. V dropped 5 bases and J dropped 2 bases, with 12 bases sitting between them. In DNA form, the CDR3 reads TGTGCCAGCAGCACCTGGACTACACAAGAGACCCAGTACTTC. It yields the protein CASSTWTTQETQYF.

The chain couples TRBV12-3 or TRBV12-4 to TRBJ1-6; D is unresolved. V was trimmed by 6 bases and J by 8 bases, leaving 8 bases between them. CDR3 length equals 12 residues. CDR3 nucleotides: TGTGCCAGCAGAGCAGGTTATTCACCCCTCCACTTT. Its translation is CASRAGYSPLHF.

The chain recombines TRBV6-9 with TRBJ2-1; the D gene is possibly TRBD2 (6 bases). Per the germline V gene, CDR1 is MNHGY and CDR2 is SVAAGI. V dropped 7 bases and J dropped 0 bases, with 13 bases sitting between them. The length of the CDR3 is 15 residues. The CDR3 sequence is CASTRDFSSYNEQFF. In DNA, the CDR3 is TGTGCCAGCACTCGGGACTTTAGCTCCTACAATGAGCAGTTCTTC.

The table lists this clone with a few counts. V usage is TRBV12-3 or TRBV12-4 and J usage is TRBJ2-7, with D possibly TRBD1 on 6 matching bases. V lost 6 bases to trimming and J lost 10 bases, with 19 bases between them. The CDR3 totals 13 residues. The CDR3 DNA reads TGTGCCAGCAGCCTGAGGGTGACAGGTGAACAGTACTTC. Amino acids: CASSLRVTGEQYF.

The chain uses TRBV19 and TRBJ2-7; D possibly corresponds to TRBD2 (5 bases). V lost 3 bases and J 3 bases, leaving 12 bases between the germline ends. CDR3 size: 14 residues. Germline V gives CDR1 LNHDA, CDR2 SQIVND (reference sequence). CDR3 amino acids: CASSIAGGGYEQYF. Written as DNA, the CDR3 is TGTGCCAGTAGTATCGCGGGCGGTGGCTACGAGCAGTACTTC.

The V call is TRBV7-9, the J call TRBJ2-7; the D gene is possibly TRBD1 (6 bases). This CDR3 contains 15 residues. V lost 5 bases to trimming and J lost 0 bases, with 14 bases between them. From germline, CDR1 is SEHNR and CDR2 FQNEAQ (reference sequence). The chain's CDR3 is CASSPRTAVSYEQYF. CDR3 nucleotides: TGTGCCAGCAGCCCACGGACAGCGGTCTCCTACGAGCAGTACTTC.

V is TRBV19 and J is TRBJ2-7, with 9 positions matching TRBD1. Germline lookup yields CDR1 LNHDA and CDR2 SQIVND (reference sequence). The CDR3 totals 14 residues. J gave up 6 bases and V 2 bases, and 5 bases lay outside the gene matches. CDR3 sequence: CASSISGTGIEQYF. The CDR3 nucleotides are TGTGCCAGTAGTATATCCGGGACAGGGATCGAGCAGTACTTC.

On this clone itself: In the same sample, other DNA sequences code for this CDR3. The chain has TRBV11-1 and TRBJ2-7; D is undetermined. Germline CDR1 reads SGHAT; CDR2 reads FQDESV (reference sequence). This CDR3 has 11 residues. V was shortened by 5 bases and J by 3 bases, with 5 bases between the two germline ends. The CDR3 protein is CASSPGYEQYF. The DNA for the CDR3 is TGTGCCAGCAGCCCCGGCTACGAGCAGTACTTC. Using reference TRBV11-1 and TRBJ2-7 for the parts outside the CDR3, the full variable domain is EAEVAQSPRYKITEKSQAVAFWCDPISGHATLYWYRQILGQGPELLVQFQDESVVDDSQLPKDRFSAERLKGVDSTLKIQPAELGDSAMYLCASSPGYEQYFGPGTRLTVT.

The rearrangement uses TRBV9 and TRBJ1-2, with D perhaps TRBD1 (6 bases). Per the germline V gene, CDR1 is SGDLS and CDR2 is YYNGEE. V lost 1 base, J lost 4 bases, and 8 bases lay in between. The CDR3 runs 13 residues. CDR3 coding DNA: TGTGCCAGCAGCGTAAGAGGGGGCTATGGCTACACCTTC. Protein: CASSVRGGYGYTF. Supplemented by reference TRBV9 and TRBJ1-2, the full variable domain reads DSGVTQTPKHLITATGQRVTLRCSPRSGDLSVYWYQQSLDQGLQFLIQYYNGEERAKGNILERFSAQQFPDLHSELNLSSLELGDSALYFCASSVRGGYGYTFGSGTRLTVV.

The rearrangement uses TRBV7-9 and TRBJ1-1, with 7 bases lining up with TRBD1. V lost 5 bases and J lost 1; bases outside the gene matches: 16. This CDR3 is built from 18 residues. The germline V gene encodes CDR1 SEHNR and CDR2 FQNEAQ (reference sequence). CDR3 sequence reads: CASSPSMGTENSNTEAFF. Here the CDR3 DNA reads TGTGCCAGCAGCCCTTCTATGGGGACAGAGAATTCGAACACTGAAGCTTTCTTT. The entire variable domain, with the rest obtained from reference TRBV7-9 and TRBJ1-1, is as follows: DTGVSQNPRHKITKRGQNVTFRCDPISEHNRLYWYRQTLGQGPEFLTYFQNEAQLEKSRLLSDRFSAERPKGSFSTLEIQRTEQGDSAMYLCASSPSMGTENSNTEAFFGQGTRLTVV.

The chain carries TRBV6-1 and TRBJ1-2; D gene uncertain. V was shortened by 3 bases and J by 2 bases, with 16 bases between the two germline ends. Germline V gives CDR1 MNHNS, CDR2 SASEGT. The CDR3 sequence is 16 residues long. CDR3 amino acids: CASSERRNYENYGYTF. CDR3 coding DNA: TGTGCCAGCAGTGAGAGGCGGAACTACGAGAACTATGGCTACACCTTC.

The gene calls are TRBV19 and TRBJ2-1; 8 bases align to TRBD2. Germline lookup yields CDR1 LNHDA and CDR2 SQIVND (reference sequence). This CDR3 region has 13 residues. Trimming took 6 bases from V and 8 from J; bases not matched to a gene: 6. In DNA form, the CDR3 reads TGTGCCAGTAGGAAGCGGGGGTCCGATGAGCAGTTCTTC. It yields the protein CASRKRGSDEQFF.

Worth noting for this clone: Mismatch with germline at one junction end may stem from a read error. The CDR3 is CTSSLRVETGAFF. The CDR3 bases are TGTACCAGCAGTTTAAGGGTTGAGACAGGGGCGTTTTTT. The chain combines TRBV28 with TRBJ1-4, with 8 bases aligning to TRBD1. Germline V gives CDR1 MDHEN, CDR2 SYDVKM. CDR3 length: 13 amino acids.

V and J are TRBV10-1 and TRBJ2-2; 8 nucleotides match TRBD2. This CDR3 is 15 amino acids long. The ends lost 2 bases at V and 6 bases at J; junction bases unmatched: 5. Germline V CDR1 and CDR2: WNHNN, SYGVQD (reference sequence). The CDR3 region is CASSEGLAGAGELFF. CDR3 DNA: TGCGCCAGCAGTGAGGGACTAGCTGGGGCCGGGGAGCTGTTTTTT.

A single count supports this clone. The chain links TRBV19 to TRBJ1-5; 7 positions match TRBD1. Germline assignment: CDR1 LNHDA and CDR2 SQIVND (reference sequence). CDR3 length equals 14 residues. The junction had 9 bases not matched to a gene; V was cut back by 6 bases and J by 7 bases. The CDR3 DNA is TGTGCCAGTAGCGACGAGGGGGCTTGGCAGCCCCAGCATTTT. Residues: CASSDEGAWQPQHF.

Concerning this clone itself: The junction and the germline gene differ at one end; a read error may be behind it. The V call is TRBV7-8, the J call TRBJ1-2; TRBD1 aligns across 7 bases. The CDR3 contains 13 residues. Germline CDR1 and CDR2: SGHVS and FQNEAQ. This CDR3 is CASSIQTPGQVDF. As DNA, the CDR3 is TGTGCCAGCAGCATCCAAACACCTGGACAGGTAGACTTC.

This sequence joins TRBV7-3 and TRBJ1-1; D might be TRBD1 (5 bases). Germline V gives CDR1 SGHTA, CDR2 FQGTGA. V lost 4 bases, J lost 0 bases, and 9 bases lay in between. This CDR3 comprises 14 residues. The CDR3 loop reads CASSSTGVNTEAFF. In DNA form, the CDR3 reads TGTGCCAGCAGCTCTACAGGAGTGAACACTGAAGCTTTCTTT.